The sequence of this T cell receptor beta chain was determined in a study of blood T cell repertoires in COVID-19. As for the study in general: COVID-19 samples collected from the United States, Italy and Spain covered acute and convalescent phases. PBMCs, B-cell-depleted T cells, or T cells were the source of the cDNA or gDNA that made up the material.

The Seattle patients joined while their infection was active and were tracked longitudinally afterward. The protocol was immunoSEQ multiplex PCR, while the TCRdb copy is restricted to in-frame clones and leaves out a portion. The sample shows 140,000 to 150,000 clones, 65% to 85% of them seen only once. There are 15 residues in the CDR3. Trimming at V came to 4 bases and at J to 6 bases, leaving 7 bases not matched to a gene. In germline, CDR1 is SGHKS, CDR2 YYEKEE (reference sequence). The chain uses TRBV5-5 and TRBJ2-2; 9 nucleotides agree with TRBD1. What was sequenced was peripheral blood. This clonotype originated in a man aged 30 to 45 with COVID-19, enrolled during active disease. CDR3 loop: CASSNRDRVAGELFF. CDR3 coding DNA: TGTGCCAGCAGCAACCGGGACAGGGTAGCCGGGGAGCTGTTTTTT.